This entry features one T cell receptor (beta chain) sequence. Original handling: Reference gene primer amplification in the assay estimated nucleated cell counts. TCRdb's table, derived via immunoSEQ multiplex PCR, lists solely in-frame clones and lacks some. V, J and clone size are those of that table, while D and trimming were read from the DNA. Among 170,000 or so clones listed, approximately 90% were seen once. The CDR3 has 15 residues. The V end lost 7 bases, the J end lost 2 bases, and 16 bases lay between the germline ends. The germline V gene encodes CDR1 SGHTA and CDR2 FQGNSA. The source of the sample is a study of blood T cell repertoires in COVID-19. Looking at the study overall: Some COVID-19 samples were acute and others convalescent; all came from the United States, Italy and Spain. PBMCs, B-cell-depleted T cells, or T cells provided the cDNA or gDNA that made up the material.

Material: peripheral blood. This receptor was taken from a man younger than 35 who had recovered from COVID-19. The rearrangement links TRBV7-2 to TRBJ2-3, with D perhaps matching TRBD1 (6 bases). The CDR3 reads CASKRSGQPTDTQYF. CDR3 sequence (DNA): TGTGCCAGCAAGAGGTCCGGACAGCCCACAGATACGCAGTATTTT.